This T cell receptor (beta chain) was profiled in a study of blood T cells in healthy people across ages. About this clonotype: The antigen remains undetermined. A junction boundary mismatches the germline segment, possibly from a read error.

Study findings and constraints: PBMCs that were unsorted prevented a conclusive naive versus antigen-experienced comparison. The CMV status of each donor remained undetermined, and this could have confounded shifts in expanded clonotypes. Diversity was higher, and naive CD4+ cells more numerous, in long-lived donors than in aged donors.

The authors ran a second PCR of about 6 to 11 cycles using a sample-barcoded 5' primer and a J-beta primer mix. TCRdb ran MiXCR on the 5' RACE reads and lists one entry per CDR3 protein. The sample has more than 800,000 distinct CDR3 sequences, 40% to 55% seen once. The CDR3 length is 12 residues. Germline V gene lookup returns CDR1 SQVTM and CDR2 ANQGSEA. The V gene is TRBV29-1, the J gene TRBJ1-1; perhaps TRBD1 as D (5 bases). The sample consisted of blood. This sequence was found in a woman between 55 and 75 years old in good health. CDR3 nucleotides: TGCAGCGCAATGAAGCTGACAGATGAAGTTTTCTTT. Protein product: CSAMKLTDEVFF.